The rows below give T cell receptor beta chains drawn from one sample of a study of T-cell reconstitution after alpha-beta-depleted transplantation in children. MiXCR, run by TCRdb on the PCR reads, gives a single entry per CDR3 protein. Of about 640,000 distinct CDR3 sequences in the sample, 10% to 15% were seen once. The source was PBMCs, mostly from graft donor cells, collected 360 days after TCRalphabeta/CD19-depleted stem cell transplant. The receptor source for this set is a male patient younger than 18 who had a stem cell transplant for acute myeloid leukemia, so the T cells may come from the graft donor. Both conserved end residues are part of each CDR3. D genes are given only for firm matches. Size is omitted from some rows. Given values are once, few, many or a class for expanded clones.

cdr3_aa cdr3_nt d_call j_call clone_size v_call
CASSSISGGAIYEQYF TGTGCCAGCAGTTCCATTAGCGGAGGGGCCATTTACGAGCAGTACTTC - TRBJ2-7 few TRBV6-5
CSVVRASYQETEYF TGCAGCGTTGTTAGGGCATCGTACCAAGAGACCGAGTACTTC - TRBJ2-5 - TRBV29-1
CASTPGQVPYEQYF TGTGCCAGCACCCCGGGACAGGTTCCCTACGAGCAGTACTTC TRBD1 TRBJ2-7 many TRBV28
CASSKGGAGGLTGELFF TGTGCCAGCAGCAAAGGGGGGGCGGGAGGTCTCACCGGGGAGCTGTTTTTT - TRBJ2-2 - TRBV21-1
CASSQDDREADTQYF TGCGCCAGCAGCCAAGATGACAGGGAGGCAGATACGCAGTATTTT - TRBJ2-3 many TRBV4-3
CASVRTPFYEQYF TGTGCCAGCGTTAGGACCCCGTTCTACGAGCAGTACTTC - TRBJ2-7 many TRBV21-1
CASSLAGGPQGYEQYF TGTGCCAGCAGCTTAGCGGGAGGGCCCCAAGGCTACGAGCAGTACTTC TRBD2 TRBJ2-7 - TRBV7-2
CSASILMTRRMRSYEQYF TGCAGTGCTAGCATTTTGATGACGAGACGGATGAGGTCCTACGAGCAGTACTTC - TRBJ2-7 - TRBV20-1
CATPHSSEQYF TGTGCCACCCCCCACTCGTCCGAGCAGTACTTC - TRBJ2-7 many TRBV27
CSARDWSSTDTQYF TGCAGTGCTAGAGATTGGAGCAGCACAGATACGCAGTATTTT - TRBJ2-3 few TRBV20-1
CASSSWTDSYGYTF TGTGCCAGCAGTTCTTGGACAGACTCCTATGGCTACACCTTC - TRBJ1-2 many TRBV6-2/TRBV6-3
CSVLAESSYEQYF TGCAGCGTTCTTGCGGAGAGCTCCTACGAGCAGTACTTC - TRBJ2-7 many TRBV29-1
CASSSMRPDRVGYEQYF TGTGCCAGCAGTTCAATGAGACCGGACAGGGTGGGTTACGAGCAGTACTTC TRBD1 TRBJ2-7 - TRBV28
CASSGWGVETQYF TGTGCCAGCAGTGGATGGGGCGTAGAGACCCAGTACTTC - TRBJ2-5 - TRBV2
CASSQDVGSIEGSTF TGTGCCAGCAGCCAAGATGTTGGGTCAATTGAGGGGAGCACCTTC - TRBJ1-2 many TRBV4-2
CATSGFGHVGELFF TGTGCCACCTCGGGATTCGGTCATGTCGGGGAGCTGTTTTTT - TRBJ2-2 - TRBV24-1
CASSLGPSGGETQYF TGTGCCAGCAGCCTCGGCCCGTCAGGGGGAGAGACCCAGTACTTC TRBD1 TRBJ2-5 - TRBV3-1
CSASQGAGDQPQHF TGCAGTGCTTCCCAAGGGGCAGGGGATCAGCCCCAGCATTTT - TRBJ1-5 few TRBV20-1
CASVVAGPFANTGELFF TGTGCCAGCGTTGTAGCGGGACCGTTCGCGAACACCGGGGAGCTGTTTTTT TRBD2 TRBJ2-2 few TRBV28
CASSLGLSFYEQYF TGCGCCAGCAGCTTGGGTCTTAGCTTCTACGAGCAGTACTTC - TRBJ2-7 many TRBV5-1
CASSDLDRGPYEQYF TGTGCCAGCAGTGACTTGGACAGGGGGCCCTACGAGCAGTACTTC TRBD1 TRBJ2-7 - TRBV6-1
CATSRGTGDTGELFF TGTGCCACCAGCAGGGGGACAGGGGACACCGGGGAGCTGTTTTTT TRBD1 TRBJ2-2 few TRBV15